The 17 T cell receptor beta chains reported below all come from one sample, sequenced in a study of blood T cell repertoires in COVID-19. TCRdb's copy holds only in-frame clones and misses some; the assay was immunoSEQ multiplex PCR. The data show 350,000 to 400,000 clones, around 87% seen once. Specimen: peripheral blood. Receptors originate from a man between 18 and 35 years old with active or convalescent COVID-19.

This chain uses TRBV6-1 with TRBJ1-2, with D unresolved. Germline V gives CDR1 MNHNS, CDR2 SASEGT. The length of the CDR3 is 12 residues. Trimming took 5 bases from V and 6 from J, leaving 10 bases between them. CDR3 residues: CASSLLYDGYTF. The CDR3 DNA is TGTGCCAGCAGTTTACTCTATGATGGCTACACCTTC.

About this clone itself: The identical CDR3 is also encoded by other nucleotide sequences in the sample. The chain joins TRBV18 to TRBJ1-5, with 9 bases identical to TRBD1. Trimming removed 5 bases from V and 5 bases from J; junction bases left unmatched: 4. Germline lookup yields CDR1 KGHSH and CDR2 LQKENI. There are 14 residues in the CDR3. The CDR3 loop is CASSSQGADQPQHF. CDR3 bases: TGTGCCAGCTCATCACAGGGGGCCGATCAGCCCCAGCATTTT. Full variable domain (remainder filled in from reference TRBV18 and TRBJ1-5): NAGVMQNPRHLVRRRGQEARLRCSPMKGHSHVYWYRQLPEEGLKFMVYLQKENIIDESGMPKERFSAEFPKEGPSILRIQQVVRGDSAAYFCASSSQGADQPQHFGDGTRLSIL.

This chain links TRBV7-2 with TRBJ2-7; weak D call: TRBD1 (6 bases). V lost 3 bases and J 2 bases, leaving 14 bases between the germline ends. Germline assignment: CDR1 SGHTA and CDR2 FQGNSA. This CDR3 has 15 residues. This chain's CDR3 is CASSLEQGPTYEQYF. As DNA, the CDR3 is TGTGCCAGCAGCTTGGAACAGGGACCGACCTACGAGCAGTACTTC.

The chain links TRBV5-1 to TRBJ2-3; 10 bases line up with TRBD1. CDR1 is SGHRS and CDR2 is YFSETQ in the germline V gene. V dropped 3 bases and J dropped 0; count of bases not matched to a gene: 7. CDR3 length equals 17 residues. CDR3 sequence: CASSSGQGFYSTDTQYF. As DNA, the CDR3 is TGCGCCAGCAGCTCGGGACAGGGGTTTTATAGCACAGATACGCAGTATTTT.

This chain connects TRBV6-5 to TRBJ1-1, with 9 positions matching TRBD1. The V and J ends lost 6 bases and 10 bases, in that order; junction bases with no gene match: 12. Germline loops: CDR1 MNHEY, CDR2 SVGAGI. The CDR3 totals 14 residues. The CDR3 DNA reads TGTGCCAGCAGGGAGGGACAGGGAAGGGCGCGAGCTTTCTTT. This encodes CASREGQGRARAFF.

The chain is built from TRBV3-1 (or the pseudogene TRBV3-2) and TRBJ2-3, with D possibly being TRBD2 (5 bases). This CDR3 comprises 15 residues. Per germline, CDR1 LGHDT and CDR2 YNNKEL (reference sequence). Trimming removed 1 base at V and 4 bases at J, with 12 bases between. DNA of the CDR3: TGTGCCAGCAGCCAAGGGCTAGCCCCGTCAGATACGCAGTATTTT. Protein: CASSQGLAPSDTQYF.

This clone has a single count. This chain joins TRBV27 and TRBJ1-1; 10 bases agree with TRBD1. Germline CDR1 and CDR2: MNHEY and SMNVEV (reference sequence). The ends lost 5 bases at V and 5 bases at J; junction bases unmatched: 5. The CDR3 extends over 14 amino acids. In DNA form, the CDR3 reads TGTGCCAGCAGTCCGGGACAGGGGAGGACTGAAGCTTTCTTT. This encodes CASSPGQGRTEAFF.

V is TRBV21-1 and J is TRBJ1-1. TRBV21-1 is a recognized pseudogene. This CDR3 has 12 residues. For the CDR3, the DNA is TGTGCCAGCAGCAAAGGCGGGGAAGTAGCTTTCTTT. Translation: CASSKGGEVAFF.

The rearrangement uses TRBV7-3 and TRBJ1-1, with TRBD1 matching over 11 bases. The CDR3 length is 14 residues. Germline values: CDR1 SGHTA, CDR2 FQGTGA. V was clipped by 5 bases and J by 4 bases; unmatched bases: 3. This chain's CDR3 is CASSPGTGGTEAFF. The CDR3 coding sequence is TGTGCCAGCAGCCCCGGGACAGGGGGCACTGAAGCTTTCTTT. The full variable domain, completed using reference TRBV7-3 and TRBJ1-1, is GAGVSQTPSNKVTEKGKYVELRCDPISGHTALYWYRQSLGQGPEFLIYFQGTGAADDSGLPNDRFFAVRPEGSVSTLKIQRTERGDSAVYLCASSPGTGGTEAFFGQGTRLTVV.

The chain employs TRBV5-5 and TRBJ2-7; the D gene is possibly TRBD2 (5 bases). Trimming left V 5 bases short and J 3 bases short, with 24 bases between. CDR3 length: 17 amino acids. The germline gives CDR1 SGHKS, CDR2 YYEKEE (reference sequence). The CDR3, as DNA: TGTGCCAGCAGTCGAAATCGAGCGGTCCCGGGGAGCTACGAGCAGTACTTC. It specifies CASSRNRAVPGSYEQYF.

This rearrangement joins TRBV7-2 to TRBJ2-5, with unresolved D. The CDR3 has 15 amino acids. With 1 base removed from V and 5 bases from J, the gap between germline ends came to 14 bases. Germline CDR1 reads SGHTA; CDR2 reads FQGNSA. Written as DNA, the CDR3 is TGTGCCAGCAGCTTAGTGCCTTCACAACGCGAGACCCAGTACTTC. This gives the protein CASSLVPSQRETQYF.

The rearrangement uses TRBV24-1 and TRBJ2-5; possible D gene TRBD1, 6 bases. Germline-derived CDR1 and CDR2 are KGHDR and SFDVKD. This CDR3 has 15 residues. Trimming shortened V by 7 bases and J by 2 bases, and 16 bases separated the two germline ends. CDR3 region: CATSIRTAGQETQYF. CDR3 DNA: TGTGCCACCAGCATTAGGACAGCAGGTCAAGAGACCCAGTACTTC.

This chain uses TRBV6-6 with TRBJ1-4, with a weak D call TRBD1 (6 bases). The CDR3 has 16 amino acids. CDR1 is MNHNY and CDR2 is SVGAGI in the germline V gene (reference sequence). V dropped 5 bases and J dropped 2 bases, with 15 bases sitting between them. CDR3 loop: CASSNYRATTNEKLFF. Written as DNA, the CDR3 is TGTGCCAGCAGTAATTACAGGGCTACTACTAATGAAAAACTGTTTTTT.

The rearrangement links TRBV29-1 to TRBJ1-1, with D possibly TRBD1 on 6 matching bases. Trimming removed 7 bases at V and 0 bases at J, with 9 bases between. This CDR3 has 12 amino acids. Germline V gives CDR1 SQVTM, CDR2 ANQGSEA. The CDR3: CSGGTLNTEAFF. CDR3 nucleotides: TGCAGCGGGGGGACACTGAACACTGAAGCTTTCTTT.

V usage is TRBV7-6 and J usage is TRBJ2-2; D gene ambiguous. CDR1 and CDR2 (germline): SGHVS, FNYEAQ. The CDR3 has 13 residues. V was trimmed by 3 bases and J by 6 bases, leaving 8 bases between them. CDR3 in amino acids: CASSFGLAGELFF. DNA for the CDR3: TGTGCCAGCAGCTTTGGGCTCGCCGGGGAGCTGTTTTTT.

This clone was observed a single time. The V and J genes are TRBV27 and TRBJ2-1; tentatively, D is TRBD2 (5 bases). The CDR3 has 14 amino acids. The V end lost 5 bases, the J end lost 6 bases, and 14 bases lay between the germline ends. Germline V gives CDR1 MNHEY, CDR2 SMNVEV (reference sequence). The chain's CDR3 is CASSGLGLGNEQFF. CDR3 DNA: TGTGCCAGCAGTGGTCTAGGACTCGGCAATGAGCAGTTCTTC.

As concerns this clone: Other DNA variants within this sample encode the same CDR3. The J gene is TRBJ2-5, the V gene TRBV7-3; tentatively, D is TRBD2 (6 bases). The CDR3 totals 14 residues. The germline V gene encodes CDR1 SGHTA and CDR2 FQGTGA. The V gene lost 1 base and the J gene lost 2 bases, with 8 bases spanning the gap. The CDR3 spells CASSLIGGQETQYF. DNA of the CDR3: TGTGCCAGCAGCTTAATCGGGGGTCAAGAGACCCAGTACTTC.